A selection of T cell receptor beta chains follows, all from one sample in a study of cytomegalovirus exposure and HLA in healthy donors. The data were produced by immunoSEQ multiplex PCR, yet TCRdb's version contains in-frame clones alone and is incomplete. The sample lists 63,000 or so clones, 65% to 80% occurring once. Sequences were obtained from PBMCs. These receptors were obtained from a woman under 40 in good health and CMV-seronegative. CDR3s include the opening cysteine and the closing phenylalanine or tryptophan. The D gene is left open where the match is weak. Rows may omit the clone size; those that give it use once, few, many or a size class.

cdr3_nt cdr3_aa clone_size v_call d_call j_call cdr3_length
TGTGCCAGCTCGCCGTCACAGGGGGCTCTCTCTGGGGCCAACGTCCTGACTTTC CASSPSQGALSGANVLTF - TRBV18 TRBD1 TRBJ2-6 18
TGTGCCAGCAGCCCCCGGGAGGCTTCACCCCTCCACTTT CASSPREASPLHF - TRBV7-9 - TRBJ1-6 13
TGTGCCAGCAGTCCCTCTTTTGACAGGAACAATGAGCAGTTCTTC CASSPSFDRNNEQFF - TRBV6-5 - TRBJ2-1 15
TGTGCCAGCAGCATGACAGGCTACACTGAAGCTTTCTTT CASSMTGYTEAFF - TRBV11-2 - TRBJ1-1 13
TGTGCCAGCAGTTCTGGGACATTACCGGGAACAGATACGCAGTATTTT CASSSGTLPGTDTQYF - TRBV7-9 - TRBJ2-3 16
TGTGCCTGGAGTGTGGACGTTGGGGCGGGAACTGAAGCTTTCTTT CAWSVDVGAGTEAFF - TRBV30 - TRBJ1-1 15
TGTGCCAGCAGCCCCCGGGAAGCCGCGAACACTGAAGCTTTCTTT CASSPREAANTEAFF - TRBV4-2 - TRBJ1-1 15
TGCGCCAGCAGTCAATCAGTCCCTGTTGGGCTATCCACTGAAGCTTTCTTT CASSQSVPVGLSTEAFF few TRBV23-1 - TRBJ1-1 17
TGTGCCAGCAGCTTCAGGAACACTGAAGCTTTCTTT CASSFRNTEAFF few TRBV5-6 - TRBJ1-1 12
TGTGCCAGCAGCGTAGGTGGTGGGGTGACAGGGGACACTGAAGCTTTCTTT CASSVGGGVTGDTEAFF - TRBV9 TRBD1 TRBJ1-1 17
TGTGCCAGCAGCGGGAGGACGGATACGCAGTATTTT CASSGRTDTQYF once TRBV7-2 - TRBJ2-3 12
TGTGCCAGCAGTCCGCGACAGGGAGCTAACTATGGCTACACCTTC CASSPRQGANYGYTF few TRBV6-5 TRBD1 TRBJ1-2 15
TGTGCCTGGAGTTTAGGGGGCTCTGGCTATGGCTACACCTTC CAWSLGGSGYGYTF - TRBV30 TRBD1 TRBJ1-2 14
TGTGCCAGCAGTGTCGGGGGAGCCAAAAACATTCAGTACTTC CASSVGGAKNIQYF - TRBV6-5 - TRBJ2-4 14
TGTGCCAGCAGCTTGATTTTGGGGGGAAGTGGCTATGGCTACACCTTC CASSLILGGSGYGYTF - TRBV5-4 - TRBJ1-2 16
TGTGCCAGCAGTACTAGCGCTCCCTCCTACAATGAGCAGTTCTTC CASSTSAPSYNEQFF - TRBV6-1 TRBD2 TRBJ2-1 15
TGTGCCAGCAGCTTATTAGGTCTGGGACAGACTAACTATGGCTACACCTTC CASSLLGLGQTNYGYTF - TRBV7-8 TRBD1 TRBJ1-2 17
TGCGCCAGCAGCCAAGAAATGGGCCCAAGCTCCTACAATGAGCAGTTCTTC CASSQEMGPSSYNEQFF - TRBV4-3 - TRBJ2-1 17
TGCAGCGCCGCGGATACAAAGAACGAGCAGTACTTC CSAADTKNEQYF - TRBV29-1 - TRBJ2-7 12
TGTGCCAGCAGCTTCGGACTCGATGAAAAACTGTTTTTT CASSFGLDEKLFF - TRBV7-9 - TRBJ1-4 13
TGTGCCAGTACTATGGGGAGGGGAAGGACTGAAGCTTTCTTT CASTMGRGRTEAFF once TRBV19 - TRBJ1-1 14
TGTGCCACCAGCAGAGATTCGGAAGGAGGATATGGCTACACCTTC CATSRDSEGGYGYTF - TRBV15 - TRBJ1-2 15
TGTGCCAGCAGAGCGACCGGGACAGGGCGCGGGACTGAAGCTTTCTTT CASRATGTGRGTEAFF - TRBV2 TRBD1 TRBJ1-1 16
TGCGCCAGCACCCCGACAGGAGATAACACAGATACGCAGTATTTT CASTPTGDNTDTQYF - TRBV5-1 - TRBJ2-3 15
TGTGCCAGCTCACCAGGGCAGGGGAGAAGCGGGGGAACAGATACGCAGTATTTT CASSPGQGRSGGTDTQYF - TRBV18 TRBD2 TRBJ2-3 18
TGTGCCAGCAGCTCGGGACTCGGATGGGATACGCAGTATTTT CASSSGLGWDTQYF - TRBV5-4 - TRBJ2-3 14
TGTGCCAGCAGCTTATCTATCGAAGCGTCCCTGTTTTTT CASSLSIEASLFF - TRBV7-9 - TRBJ1-4 13
TGCGCCAGCAGTAGAGGAGGGGGCGCGGGCACTGAAGCTTTCTTT CASSRGGGAGTEAFF - TRBV5-1 TRBD1 TRBJ1-1 15
TGTGCCTGTACCGGTGGAGGGAGTGAAGCTTTCTTT CACTGGGSEAFF - TRBV30 - TRBJ1-1 12
TGTGCCAGCAGCGTAGGGGACAGACAAGAGACCCAGTACTTC CASSVGDRQETQYF - TRBV9 TRBD1 TRBJ2-5 14
TGTGCCTGGAGTCGTGACAGGGCTTACACAGATACGCAGTATTTT CAWSRDRAYTDTQYF - TRBV30 TRBD1 TRBJ2-3 15